This paragraph covers one T cell receptor (beta chain) sequence. Per the original methods: Counts of nucleated cells, estimated from reference gene primer amplification, were obtained. TCRdb keeps only in-frame clones here, not all; method: immunoSEQ multiplex PCR. From that table come the V and J calls and clone size; the DNA was used to work out D and trimming. The sample consists of about 200,000 clones, about 88% of them appearing once. The germline V and J ends were trimmed by 3 bases and 0 bases, with 14 bases remaining between them. The CDR3 is 16 amino acids. Germline values: CDR1 MNHEY, CDR2 SMNVEV (reference sequence). The data are from a study of blood T cell repertoires in COVID-19. Study-wide background: COVID-19 samples from acute and convalescent phases originated in the United States, Italy and Spain. T cells, B-cell-depleted T cells, or PBMCs provided the cDNA or gDNA that served as material.

The sequence was collected from a woman in her thirties or forties who had recovered from COVID-19. Sample: peripheral blood. The rearrangement joins TRBV27 to TRBJ1-1; weak D call: TRBD1 (6 bases). CDR3 in DNA: TGTGCCAGCAGTTTGGGGCAGGGGATAATGAACACTGAAGCTTTCTTT. Translation gives CASSLGQGIMNTEAFF.